Below, 22 T cell receptor beta chains from the same sample are listed, as sequenced in a study of T cell repertoires and HLA-DP antigens. No antigen has been assigned to these receptors. Using immunoSEQ multiplex PCR, the repertoire was profiled, and TCRdb retains in-frame clones only, with some absent. The sample holds fewer than 75,000 clones, 80% seen once. The sample comprised CD4+ T cells from PBMCs. The source of these receptors is a man between 60 and 75 years old in good health and CMV-seronegative.

There are a few counts of this clone. The chain recombines TRBV29-1 with TRBJ2-3; D remains unclear. This CDR3 spans 13 amino acids. Trimming removed 5 bases at V and 4 bases at J, with 13 bases between. From germline, CDR1 is SQVTM and CDR2 ANQGSEA. Here the CDR3 reads CSVTLQVSDTQYF. The CDR3 nucleotides read TGCAGCGTTACATTACAAGTATCAGATACGCAGTATTTT.

V is TRBV11-2 and J is TRBJ2-5; 8 bases are a match to TRBD2. The CDR3 is 15 amino acids. V shed 6 bases and J 4 bases; nucleotides not matched to a gene: 10. Germline values: CDR1 SGHAT, CDR2 FQNNGV. CDR3 coding DNA: TGTGCCAGCAGAACTATCAGCGGGAGTCGAGAGACCCAGTACTTC. Translating it yields CASRTISGSRETQYF.

The V gene is TRBV15, the J gene TRBJ2-3; D is perhaps TRBD2 (5 bases). Germline CDR1 LNHNV, CDR2 YYDKDF (reference sequence). Trimming took 6 bases from V and 0 from J, leaving 16 bases between them. The CDR3 runs to 16 residues. CDR3 bases: TGTGCCACCAGTACTCCCGGGGAACCTAGCACAGATACGCAGTATTTT. Translated: CATSTPGEPSTDTQYF. Complete variable domain (other parts from reference TRBV15 and TRBJ2-3): DAMVIQNPRYQVTQFGKPVTLSCSQTLNHNVMYWYQQKSSQAPKLLFHYYDKDFNNEADTPDNFQSRRPNTSFCFLDIRSPGLGDTAMYLCATSTPGEPSTDTQYFGPGTRLTVL.

The chain carries TRBV28 and TRBJ1-5; 7 bases agree with TRBD1. This CDR3 has 15 residues. The V segment lost 10 bases and the J segment 0 bases; nucleotides outside the gene matches: 9. CDR1 is MDHEN, CDR2 SYDVKM, per germline. The DNA for the CDR3 is TGTGCCATTAAACAGGGGACGAATAGCAATCAGCCCCAGCATTTT. This sequence encodes CAIKQGTNSNQPQHF. Combining the CDR3 with reference TRBV28 and TRBJ1-5 gives the whole variable domain DVKVTQSSRYLVKRTGEKVFLECVQDMDHENMFWYRQDPGLGLRLIYFSYDVKMKEKGDIPEGYSVSREKKERFSLILESASTNQTSMYLCAIKQGTNSNQPQHFGDGTRLSIL.

V gene TRBV30 combines with J gene TRBJ1-6; the match to TRBD1 covers 7 bases. The V gene's germline CDR1 is GTSNPN and CDR2 SVGIG (reference sequence). The V gene end was trimmed by 7 bases and the J gene end by 5 bases; junction bases not matched to a gene: 8. CDR3 length equals 14 residues. In DNA, the CDR3 is TGTGCCTTTGGTCCCGGGACAGATAATTCACCCCTCCACTTT. Translating it yields CAFGPGTDNSPLHF.

The chain couples TRBV30 to TRBJ1-5; tentatively, D is TRBD1 (6 bases). Germline V gene data show CDR1 as GTSNPN and CDR2 as SVGIG (reference sequence). This CDR3 spans 13 amino acids. Trimming took off 5 bases at V and 0 bases at J, with 8 bases between the two ends. The CDR3 region has the DNA TGTGCCTGGGGACAGAGTAGCAATCAGCCCCAGCATTTT. Translating gives CAWGQSSNQPQHF.

The chain carries TRBV19 and TRBJ2-7, with 7 nucleotides matching TRBD1. Looked up from germline, CDR1 is LNHDA and CDR2 is SQIVND (reference sequence). V was pared by 5 bases and J by 0 bases, with 4 bases of the junction left unmatched. This CDR3 spans 14 amino acids. The CDR3 reads CASSVGQSSYEQYF. CDR3 coding DNA: TGTGCCAGTAGTGTGGGACAGAGCTCCTACGAGCAGTACTTC.

The V call is TRBV4-1, the J call TRBJ2-2; TRBD1 is a possible D gene (5 bases). Germline V CDR1 and CDR2: MGHRA, YSYEKL. The CDR3 totals 16 residues. The ends were cut back, 2 bases at V and 4 bases at J, with 14 bases in the middle. As DNA, the CDR3 is TGCGCCAGCAGCCAAAAGATCCAGGGTCCCACCGGGGAGCTGTTTTTT. It codes for CASSQKIQGPTGELFF.

The rearrangement uses TRBV14 and TRBJ1-1; no clear D gene. V was clipped by 1 base and J by 7 bases, with 7 bases between them. From germline, CDR1 is SGHDN and CDR2 FVKESK. The CDR3 is made up of 12 amino acids. This CDR3 is CASSQVGFEAFF. In DNA, the CDR3 is TGTGCCAGCAGCCAAGTAGGATTTGAAGCTTTCTTT.

The rearrangement uses TRBV25-1 and TRBJ2-3; D is uncertain. This CDR3 contains 14 residues. Trimming removed 8 bases from V and 4 bases from J, with 16 bases in between. Germline CDR1 and CDR2: MGHDK and SYGVNS. The CDR3 DNA reads TGTGCCAGCGGAACCCGTCTTCGACCAGATACGCAGTATTTT. Its translation is CASGTRLRPDTQYF.

DNA of the CDR3: TGTGCCAGCAGGGGGGTTAGCGGAAACACCATATATTTT. It specifies CASRGVSGNTIYF. The V gene is TRBV6-5, the J gene TRBJ1-3; weak D call: TRBD1 (5 bases). Germline lookup yields CDR1 MNHEY and CDR2 SVGAGI. The length of the CDR3 is 13 residues. With 6 bases removed from V and 4 bases from J, the gap between germline ends came to 10 bases.

The V call is TRBV6-4, the J call TRBJ2-5; 7 bases agree with TRBD1. J lost 4 bases, V lost 6 bases, and 8 bases had no gene match. There are 14 residues in the CDR3. Germline CDR1 and CDR2: MRHNA and SNTAGT. This CDR3 is CASRTLTGLETQYF. The CDR3 DNA is TGTGCCAGCAGAACCTTGACAGGGCTAGAGACCCAGTACTTC.

V and J are TRBV15 and TRBJ2-1; 8 nucleotides agree with TRBD2. Germline lookup yields CDR1 LNHNV and CDR2 YYDKDF (reference sequence). V shed 1 base, J shed 7 bases, and the junction held 6 bases outside the gene matches. This CDR3 contains 15 residues. CDR3 DNA: TGTGCCACCAGCAGAGGGGGCGGGGGGATGAATGAGCAGTTCTTC. This codes for CATSRGGGGMNEQFF.

Points on this clone: Other DNA variants within this sample encode the same CDR3. V and J are TRBV29-1 and TRBJ2-2; 8 nucleotides line up with TRBD1. Germline V gene lookup returns CDR1 SQVTM and CDR2 ANQGSEA. CDR3 length equals 14 residues. CDR3 protein: CSVSGTGNTGELFF. Written as DNA, the CDR3 is TGCAGTGTTTCCGGGACAGGAAACACCGGGGAGCTGTTTTTT.

The chain couples TRBV27 to TRBJ1-5; D gene unclear. V dropped 1 base and J dropped 0 bases, with 4 bases sitting between them. CDR1 is MNHEY and CDR2 is SMNVEV in the germline V gene (reference sequence). This CDR3 comprises 14 residues. In DNA form, the CDR3 reads TGTGCCAGCAGTTTATTAGCTAGCAATCAGCCCCAGCATTTT. Translating gives CASSLLASNQPQHF.

The CDR3 bases are TGTGCCAGCAGCCCCGGGATTCACTCCTACGAGCAGTACTTC. Translation: CASSPGIHSYEQYF. V is TRBV27 and J is TRBJ2-7; a possible D gene is TRBD2 (5 bases). V was cut by 6 bases and J by 0 bases, with 12 bases left in between. CDR3 size: 14 residues. Germline loops: CDR1 MNHEY, CDR2 SMNVEV (reference sequence).

The chain couples TRBV7-9 to TRBJ2-3; no firm D call. The CDR3 totals 14 residues. V lost 3 bases and J 2 bases, leaving 9 bases between the germline ends. From germline, CDR1 is SEHNR and CDR2 FQNEAQ (reference sequence). The CDR3 nucleotides are TGTGCCAGCAGCTTTATACAGATCACAGATACGCAGTATTTT. This translates into CASSFIQITDTQYF.

The gene calls are TRBV30 and TRBJ1-5; tentatively, D is TRBD1 (5 bases). Looked up from germline, CDR1 is GTSNPN and CDR2 is SVGIG (reference sequence). The V and J ends lost 2 bases and 3 bases respectively, with 11 bases between them. The CDR3 is made up of 14 amino acids. The CDR3 reads CAWSLTGPNQPQHF. As DNA, the CDR3 is TGTGCCTGGAGTCTCACAGGACCCAATCAGCCCCAGCATTTT.

The chain joins TRBV6-5 to TRBJ1-1, with a tentative D call TRBD1 (5 bases). The CDR3 is made up of 15 amino acids. Germline V gives CDR1 MNHEY, CDR2 SVGAGI. V lost 8 bases and J lost 3, with 19 bases in between. Here the CDR3 reads CASRPGKGIDTEAFF. For the CDR3, the DNA is TGTGCCAGCCGACCAGGGAAGGGGATCGACACTGAAGCTTTCTTT.

The J gene is TRBJ2-3, the V gene TRBV5-8; D is uncertain. The CDR3 consists of 12 residues. The V end lost 6 bases, the J end lost 2 bases, and 7 bases lay between the germline ends. Germline assignment: CDR1 SGHTS and CDR2 YDEGEE. CDR3 coding DNA: TGTGCCAGCACCCTGGTCACAGATACGCAGTATTTT. Its translation: CASTLVTDTQYF.

The chain uses TRBV5-6 and TRBJ2-3, with 12 bases lining up with TRBD2. Germline trimming cut 2 bases from V and 8 bases from J; bases unmatched to any gene: 9. There are 16 residues in the CDR3. Germline CDR1 SGHDT, CDR2 YYEEEE. The CDR3 sequence is CASSLTGLAGRGTQYF. CDR3 bases: TGTGCCAGCAGCTTAACCGGACTAGCGGGGCGAGGTACGCAGTATTTT.

V gene TRBV9 combines with J gene TRBJ1-2, with a possible D match to TRBD1 (6 bases). There are 13 residues in the CDR3. Looked up from germline, CDR1 is SGDLS and CDR2 is YYNGEE. The V end was cut by 5 bases, the J end by 6 bases, with 14 bases between. The CDR3 protein is CASSPVGGDGYTF. The CDR3, as DNA: TGTGCCAGCAGTCCCGTAGGGGGTGATGGCTACACCTTC.